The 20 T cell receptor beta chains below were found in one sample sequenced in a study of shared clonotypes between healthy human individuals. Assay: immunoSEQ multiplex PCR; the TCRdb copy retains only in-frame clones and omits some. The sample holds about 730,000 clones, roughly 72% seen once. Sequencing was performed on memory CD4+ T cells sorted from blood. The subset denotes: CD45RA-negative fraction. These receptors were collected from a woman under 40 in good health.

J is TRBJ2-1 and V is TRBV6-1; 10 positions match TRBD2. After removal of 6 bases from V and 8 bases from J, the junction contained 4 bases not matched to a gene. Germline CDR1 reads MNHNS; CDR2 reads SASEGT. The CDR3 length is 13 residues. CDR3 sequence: CASRASGSDEQFF. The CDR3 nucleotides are TGTGCCAGCAGGGCTAGCGGGAGCGATGAGCAGTTCTTC.

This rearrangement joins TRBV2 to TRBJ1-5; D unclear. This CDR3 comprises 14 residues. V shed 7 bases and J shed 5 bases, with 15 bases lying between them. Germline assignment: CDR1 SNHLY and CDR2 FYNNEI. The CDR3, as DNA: TGTGCCAGCACCGCTTCGGGTGGGGATCAGCCCCAGCATTTT. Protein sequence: CASTASGGDQPQHF.

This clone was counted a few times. DNA for the CDR3: TGTGCCAGCAGCCTACAGGGCTCTTACTGGAAACTGTTTTTT. Translation: CASSLQGSYWKLFF. The genes are TRBV28 and TRBJ1-4; D perhaps matches TRBD1 (6 bases). The CDR3 runs to 14 residues. Germline lookup yields CDR1 MDHEN and CDR2 SYDVKM. With 6 bases removed from V and 11 bases from J, the gap between germline ends came to 19 bases.

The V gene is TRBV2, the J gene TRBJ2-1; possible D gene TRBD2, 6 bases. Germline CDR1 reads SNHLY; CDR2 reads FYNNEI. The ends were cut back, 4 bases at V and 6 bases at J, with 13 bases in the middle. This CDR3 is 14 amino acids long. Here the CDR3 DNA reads TGTGCCAGCAGTGCCCGGGGGAATCCCAATGAGCAGTTCTTC. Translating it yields CASSARGNPNEQFF.

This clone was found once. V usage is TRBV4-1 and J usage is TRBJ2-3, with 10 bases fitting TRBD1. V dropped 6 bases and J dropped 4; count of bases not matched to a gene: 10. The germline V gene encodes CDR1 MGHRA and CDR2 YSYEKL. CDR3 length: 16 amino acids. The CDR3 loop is CASRSVGQGRSDTQYF. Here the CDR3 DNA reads TGCGCCAGCAGGTCCGTGGGACAGGGGAGGTCAGATACGCAGTATTTT.

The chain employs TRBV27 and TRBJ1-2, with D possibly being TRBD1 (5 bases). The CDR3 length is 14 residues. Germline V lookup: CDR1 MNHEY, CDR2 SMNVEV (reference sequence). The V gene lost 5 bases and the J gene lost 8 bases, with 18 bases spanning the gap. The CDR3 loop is CASSPQGTRGGYTF. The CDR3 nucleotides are TGTGCCAGCAGTCCCCAGGGTACTCGAGGAGGCTACACCTTC.

The CDR3: CASRPGTGVNTGELFF. CDR3 DNA: TGTGCCAGCAGGCCCGGGACAGGGGTAAACACCGGGGAGCTGTTTTTT. This rearrangement joins TRBV2 to TRBJ2-2; 10 bases are a match to TRBD1. Germline trimming cut 6 bases from V and 2 bases from J; bases unmatched to any gene: 6. CDR3 length: 16 amino acids. Germline values: CDR1 SNHLY, CDR2 FYNNEI. The entire variable domain, with the rest obtained from reference TRBV2 and TRBJ2-2, is as follows: EPEVTQTPSHQVTQMGQEVILRCVPISNHLYFYWYRQILGQKVEFLVSFYNNEISEKSEIFDDQFSVERPDGSNFTLKIRSTKLEDSAMYFCASRPGTGVNTGELFFGEGSRLTVL.

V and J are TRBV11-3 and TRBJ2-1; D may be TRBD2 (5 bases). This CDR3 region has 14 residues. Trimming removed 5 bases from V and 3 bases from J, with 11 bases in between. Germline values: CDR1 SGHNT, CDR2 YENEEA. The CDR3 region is CASSEGNIYNEQFF. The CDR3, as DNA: TGTGCCAGCAGCGAGGGAAACATCTACAATGAGCAGTTCTTC.

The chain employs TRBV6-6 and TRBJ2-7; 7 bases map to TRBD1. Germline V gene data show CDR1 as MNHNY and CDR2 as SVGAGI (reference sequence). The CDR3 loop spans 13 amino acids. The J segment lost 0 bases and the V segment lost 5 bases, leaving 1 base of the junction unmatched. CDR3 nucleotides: TGTGCCAGCAGTCACAGGGGCTCCTACGAGCAGTACTTC. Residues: CASSHRGSYEQYF.

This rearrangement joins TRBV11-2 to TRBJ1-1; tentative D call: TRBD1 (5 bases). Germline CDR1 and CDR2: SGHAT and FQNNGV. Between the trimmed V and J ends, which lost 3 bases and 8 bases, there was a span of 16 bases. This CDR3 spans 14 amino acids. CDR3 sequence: CASSFGWEGHEAFF. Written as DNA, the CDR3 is TGTGCCAGCAGCTTTGGATGGGAAGGACACGAAGCTTTCTTT.

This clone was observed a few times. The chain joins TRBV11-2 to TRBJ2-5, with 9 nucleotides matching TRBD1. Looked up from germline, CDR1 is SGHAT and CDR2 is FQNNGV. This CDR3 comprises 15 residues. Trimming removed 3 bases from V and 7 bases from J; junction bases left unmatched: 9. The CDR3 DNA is TGTGCCAGCAGCTTCGACCGGGACAGGGAAGGGACCCAGTACTTC. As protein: CASSFDRDREGTQYF.

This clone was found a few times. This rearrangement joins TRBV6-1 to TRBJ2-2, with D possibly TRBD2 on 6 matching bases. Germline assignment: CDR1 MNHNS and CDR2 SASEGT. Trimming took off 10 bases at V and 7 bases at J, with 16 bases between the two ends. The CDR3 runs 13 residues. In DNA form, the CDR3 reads TGTGCCAACTCAGGCACAGCGGGCGGGGAGCTGTTTTTT. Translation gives CANSGTAGGELFF.

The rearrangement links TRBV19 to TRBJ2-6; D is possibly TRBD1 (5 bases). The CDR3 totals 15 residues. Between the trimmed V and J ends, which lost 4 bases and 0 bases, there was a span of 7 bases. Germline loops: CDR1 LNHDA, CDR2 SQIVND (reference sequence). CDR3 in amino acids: CASSRDSSGANVLTF. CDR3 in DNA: TGTGCCAGTAGTAGAGACAGCTCTGGGGCCAACGTCCTGACTTTC.

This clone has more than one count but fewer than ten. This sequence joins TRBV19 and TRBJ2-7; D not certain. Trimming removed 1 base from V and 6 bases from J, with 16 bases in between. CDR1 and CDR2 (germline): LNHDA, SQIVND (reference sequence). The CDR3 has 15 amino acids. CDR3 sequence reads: CASSIGLTPTGEQYF. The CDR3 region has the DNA TGTGCCAGTAGTATAGGACTGACACCCACGGGCGAGCAGTACTTC. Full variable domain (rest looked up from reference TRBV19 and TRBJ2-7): DGGITQSPKYLFRKEGQNVTLSCEQNLNHDAMYWYRQDPGQGLRLIYYSQIVNDFQKGDIAEGYSVSREKKESFPLTVTSAQKNPTAFYLCASSIGLTPTGEQYFGPGTRLTVT.

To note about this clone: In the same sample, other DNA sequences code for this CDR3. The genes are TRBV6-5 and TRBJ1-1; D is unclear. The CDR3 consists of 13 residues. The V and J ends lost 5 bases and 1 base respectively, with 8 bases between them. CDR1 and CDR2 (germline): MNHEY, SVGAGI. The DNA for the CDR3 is TGTGCCAGCAGTCTAACAGAGAACACTGAAGCTTTCTTT. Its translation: CASSLTENTEAFF.

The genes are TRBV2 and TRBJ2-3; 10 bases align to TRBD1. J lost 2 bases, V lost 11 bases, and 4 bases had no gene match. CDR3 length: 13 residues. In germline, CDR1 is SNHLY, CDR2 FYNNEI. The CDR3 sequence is CAGDRGPTDTQYF. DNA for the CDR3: TGTGCCGGCGACAGGGGGCCCACAGATACGCAGTATTTT.

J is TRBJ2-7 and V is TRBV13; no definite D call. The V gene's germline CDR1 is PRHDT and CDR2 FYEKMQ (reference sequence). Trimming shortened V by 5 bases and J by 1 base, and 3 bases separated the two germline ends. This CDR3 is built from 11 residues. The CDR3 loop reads CASSVSYEQYF. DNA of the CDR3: TGTGCCAGCAGCGTTTCCTACGAGCAGTACTTC.

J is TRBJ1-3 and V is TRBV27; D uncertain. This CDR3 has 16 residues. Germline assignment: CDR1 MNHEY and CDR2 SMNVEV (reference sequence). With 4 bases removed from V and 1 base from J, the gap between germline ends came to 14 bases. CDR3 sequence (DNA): TGTGCCAGCAGTTACCACCGGGAAGGTTCTGGAAACACCATATATTTT. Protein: CASSYHREGSGNTIYF.

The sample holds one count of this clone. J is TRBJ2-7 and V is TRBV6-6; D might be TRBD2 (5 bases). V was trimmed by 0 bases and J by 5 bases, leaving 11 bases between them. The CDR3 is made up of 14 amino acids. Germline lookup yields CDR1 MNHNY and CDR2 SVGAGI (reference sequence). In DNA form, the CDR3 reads TGTGCCAGCAGTTACTCGGAGGTGAGGAACGAGCAGTACTTC. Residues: CASSYSEVRNEQYF.

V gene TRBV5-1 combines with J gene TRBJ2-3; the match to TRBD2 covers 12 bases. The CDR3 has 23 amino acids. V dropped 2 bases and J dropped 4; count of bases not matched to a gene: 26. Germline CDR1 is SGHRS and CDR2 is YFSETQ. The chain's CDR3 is CASSFTGQGSASGRASYADTQYF. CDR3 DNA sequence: TGCGCCAGCAGCTTTACTGGACAGGGAAGTGCTAGCGGGAGGGCCTCATACGCAGATACGCAGTATTTT. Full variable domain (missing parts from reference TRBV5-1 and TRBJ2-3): KAGVTQTPRYLIKTRGQQVTLSCSPISGHRSVSWYQQTPGQGLQFLFEYFSETQRNKGNFPGRFSGRQFSNSRSEMNVSTLELGDSALYLCASSFTGQGSASGRASYADTQYFGPGTRLTVL.